This T cell receptor beta chain was sequenced for a study of somatic mutations in cytotoxic T cells in rheumatoid arthritis. About the research overall: Among the T-cell populations stained with V beta antibodies, some were separated by flow sorting at nearly 100% purity, including V beta1+ cells whose TCRB was sequenced. General study results and limits: Nobody knew which antigens the expanded CD8+ clones targeted. A significant difference in CD8+ T-cell clonality was not found between rheumatoid arthritis patients and age-matched healthy controls.

The table came from immunoSEQ multiplex PCR; TCRdb's copy has only in-frame clones and leaves some out. Of several thousand clones in the sample, 75% are singletons; the top ten hold 15% to 18%. Of note for this clone: Its target is not known.

The sequenced material came from CD8+ T cells sorted from blood. This TCR came from an adult with rheumatoid arthritis.

The CDR3 is CASSLGTSGGMGYEQYF. The CDR3 DNA reads TGTGCCAGCAGCTTAGGGACTAGCGGGGGAATGGGCTACGAGCAGTACTTC. This chain joins TRBV7-2 and TRBJ2-7, with TRBD2 matching 13 bases. Germline values: CDR1 SGHTA, CDR2 FQGNSA. Trimming at V came to 1 base and at J to 3 bases, leaving 6 bases not matched to a gene. CDR3 size: 17 residues.